Following are 19 T cell receptor beta chains from one sample sequenced in a study of cytomegalovirus exposure and HLA in healthy donors. Use of 60 Vbeta and 13 Jbeta primers characterized the PCR. Repertoires were generated with immunoSEQ multiplex PCR, while TCRdb's copy carries only in-frame clones and drops some. Its clone listing holds 35,000 to 45,000 clones. The sample comprised PBMCs. The receptors derive from a male donor in good health and CMV-seronegative.

This chain links TRBV5-8 with TRBJ1-1, with a weak D call TRBD1 (5 bases). CDR3 size: 20 residues. V was pared by 2 bases and J by 0 bases, with 26 bases between. Germline V gene sequence: CDR1 SGHTS, CDR2 YDEGEE. The CDR3 sequence: CASSLFRGDRRKQMNTEAFF. In nucleotides, the CDR3 is TGTGCCAGCAGCTTATTCCGGGGGGACCGCCGGAAACAAATGAACACTGAAGCTTTCTTT.

The chain carries TRBV6-6 and TRBJ2-1, with 8 positions matching TRBD1. CDR3 length equals 15 residues. From germline, CDR1 is MNHNY and CDR2 SVGAGI (reference sequence). After removal of 0 bases from V and 9 bases from J, the junction contained 7 bases not matched to a gene. The CDR3 sequence is CASSYSSQGAGEQFF. The CDR3 DNA follows: TGTGCCAGCAGTTACTCGAGTCAGGGGGCAGGTGAGCAGTTCTTC.

This chain links TRBV28 with TRBJ2-5; 11 positions match TRBD2. There are 15 residues in the CDR3. Germline CDR1 is MDHEN and CDR2 is SYDVKM. Germline trimming cut 6 bases from V and 2 bases from J; bases unmatched to any gene: 5. The CDR3 here is CASSVGTSGQETQYF. The DNA of the CDR3 is TGTGCCAGCAGCGTAGGGACTAGCGGTCAAGAGACCCAGTACTTC.

This chain joins TRBV27 and TRBJ1-1; D is ambiguous. The CDR3 runs 14 residues. From germline, CDR1 is MNHEY and CDR2 SMNVEV (reference sequence). V gave up 10 bases and J gave up 5 bases, with 20 bases separating them. CDR3 loop: CATAPIRGGTEAFF. As DNA, the CDR3 is TGTGCCACCGCCCCTATTAGAGGAGGAACTGAAGCTTTCTTT.

The CDR3 protein is CASSSPGGWETQYF. The CDR3 bases are TGTGCCAGCAGCAGTCCAGGGGGTTGGGAGACCCAGTACTTC. The chain combines TRBV5-4 with TRBJ2-5, with 7 bases fitting TRBD1. The CDR3 totals 14 residues. Germline V lookup: CDR1 SGHNT, CDR2 YYREEE (reference sequence). V shed 4 bases, J shed 5 bases, and the junction held 8 bases outside the gene matches.

The V call is TRBV11-3, the J call TRBJ2-2; 7 bases line up with TRBD1. The CDR3 contains 13 residues. From germline, CDR1 is SGHNT and CDR2 YENEEA. J lost 7 bases, V lost 7 bases, and 6 bases had no gene match. In DNA, the CDR3 is TGTGCCAGCACCCGGGACAGCTTCGGGGAGCTGTTTTTT. It specifies CASTRDSFGELFF.

The chain uses TRBV5-1 and TRBJ2-5; 9 positions match TRBD1. This CDR3 is built from 17 residues. In germline, CDR1 is SGHRS, CDR2 YFSETQ. J gave up 1 base and V 4 bases, and 11 bases lay outside the gene matches. The CDR3 here is CASSRSGQGPSQETQYF. DNA for the CDR3: TGCGCCAGCAGCCGCAGTGGACAGGGGCCATCCCAAGAGACCCAGTACTTC. Full variable domain (remainder filled in from reference TRBV5-1 and TRBJ2-5): KAGVTQTPRYLIKTRGQQVTLSCSPISGHRSVSWYQQTPGQGLQFLFEYFSETQRNKGNFPGRFSGRQFSNSRSEMNVSTLELGDSALYLCASSRSGQGPSQETQYFGPGTRLLVL.

This chain links TRBV5-6 with TRBJ1-2; 7 bases are a match to TRBD1. The junction had 13 bases not matched to a gene; V was cut back by 1 base and J by 4 bases. CDR3 size: 17 residues. Germline CDR1 reads SGHDT; CDR2 reads YYEEEE. The CDR3 here is CASSLLGGQMGVYGYTF. The DNA for the CDR3 is TGTGCCAGCAGCTTGTTAGGGGGACAGATGGGAGTCTATGGCTACACCTTC.

The V and J genes are TRBV5-6 and TRBJ2-7; TRBD1 aligns across 11 bases. CDR1 and CDR2 (germline): SGHDT, YYEEEE. J lost 3 bases, V lost 5 bases, and 7 bases had no gene match. The CDR3 has 15 amino acids. Written as DNA, the CDR3 is TGTGCCAGCAGGAAGGGACAGGGGGTTTACTACGAGCAGTACTTC. Its protein is CASRKGQGVYYEQYF.

This chain links TRBV28 with TRBJ2-3; perhaps TRBD2 as D (5 bases). This CDR3 is 18 amino acids long. Trimming removed 6 bases at V and 3 bases at J, with 25 bases between. Germline V gives CDR1 MDHEN, CDR2 SYDVKM. CDR3 in amino acids: CASSHSGIGQRGTDTQYF. CDR3 coding DNA: TGTGCCAGCAGCCATTCAGGCATAGGGCAGCGAGGGACAGATACGCAGTATTTT. The variable domain in full, completed from reference TRBV28 and TRBJ2-3, reads DVKVTQSSRYLVKRTGEKVFLECVQDMDHENMFWYRQDPGLGLRLIYFSYDVKMKEKGDIPEGYSVSREKKERFSLILESASTNQTSMYLCASSHSGIGQRGTDTQYFGPGTRLTVL.

The genes are TRBV5-4 and TRBJ2-1; TRBD2 aligns across 15 bases. Looked up from germline, CDR1 is SGHNT and CDR2 is YYREEE (reference sequence). V dropped 4 bases and J dropped 8; count of bases not matched to a gene: 16. The CDR3 loop spans 19 amino acids. The CDR3 nucleotides are TGTGCCAGCAGCCAGTCGGGACTAGCGGGGGGCCAACTTCGCGATGAGCAGTTCTTC. It specifies CASSQSGLAGGQLRDEQFF.

The V gene is TRBV6-5, the J gene TRBJ1-6; no firm D call. CDR3 length: 15 residues. The germline V gene encodes CDR1 MNHEY and CDR2 SVGAGI. V was pared by 0 bases and J by 9 bases, with 12 bases between. CDR3 in amino acids: CASSYSTGWSSPLHF. CDR3 nucleotides: TGTGCCAGCAGTTACTCGACGGGGTGGAGTTCACCCCTCCACTTT.

The rearrangement joins TRBV6-1 to TRBJ2-5, with 8 bases aligning to TRBD1. J gave up 5 bases and V 7 bases, and 12 bases lay outside the gene matches. From germline, CDR1 is MNHNS and CDR2 SASEGT. CDR3 length equals 15 residues. CDR3 residues: CASNPGGARSETQYF. The CDR3 region has the DNA TGTGCCAGCAACCCAGGGGGCGCGCGGTCGGAGACCCAGTACTTC.

The chain is built from TRBV6-6 and TRBJ2-7, with TRBD1 matching over 8 bases. The CDR3 loop spans 13 amino acids. Unmatched junction bases numbered 3, after V lost 2 bases and J lost 6 bases. Germline CDR1 and CDR2: MNHNY and SVGAGI (reference sequence). The CDR3 DNA reads TGTGCCAGCAGTTACGGCACAGGGGGCGAGCAGTACTTC. Translated: CASSYGTGGEQYF.

The chain links TRBV9 to TRBJ2-7; D unclear. CDR1 and CDR2 from the germline V gene are SGDLS and YYNGEE. CDR3 size: 14 residues. Trimming pared 0 bases from V and 2 bases from J, leaving 9 bases between. CDR3 DNA sequence: TGTGCCAGCAGCGTAGCTCATGGGCCCTACGAGCAGTACTTC. Its protein product is CASSVAHGPYEQYF.

Turning to this clone: Other DNA sequences in this sample translate to the same CDR3. The chain couples TRBV4-1 to TRBJ1-3, with no clear D. Germline loops: CDR1 MGHRA, CDR2 YSYEKL. V lost 3 bases to trimming and J lost 4 bases, with 10 bases between them. The CDR3 is 14 amino acids. The CDR3 bases are TGCGCCAGCAGCCAGGCCTTGGTAGGAAACACCATATATTTT. Protein product: CASSQALVGNTIYF.

The genes are TRBV9 and TRBJ1-3; the D gene is possibly TRBD1 (5 bases). V was trimmed by 0 bases and J by 5 bases, leaving 9 bases between them. The germline V gene has CDR1 SGDLS and CDR2 YYNGEE. CDR3 size: 14 residues. CDR3 in amino acids: CASSVDGGRNTIYF. As DNA, the CDR3 is TGTGCCAGCAGCGTAGATGGGGGGAGAAACACCATATATTTT.

The chain carries TRBV5-6 and TRBJ2-7; 9 bases map to TRBD1. V dropped 3 bases and J dropped 5; count of bases not matched to a gene: 9. This CDR3 region has 15 residues. Germline V gene lookup returns CDR1 SGHDT and CDR2 YYEEEE. Here the CDR3 DNA reads TGTGCCAGCAGCTGGGGACCGGGACAGGGACACGAGCAGTACTTC. Amino acids: CASSWGPGQGHEQYF.

The chain uses TRBV6-1 and TRBJ2-1; D is unresolved. This CDR3 contains 11 residues. Trimming removed 7 bases at V and 2 bases at J, with 3 bases between. Per germline, CDR1 MNHNS and CDR2 SASEGT. The CDR3 coding sequence is TGTGCCAGCACAACCTACAATGAGCAGTTCTTC. Translated, it gives CASTTYNEQFF.